The rows below give T cell receptor beta chains drawn from one sample of a study of blood T cell repertoires in COVID-19. Clones were sequenced by immunoSEQ multiplex PCR, and TCRdb holds only the in-frame ones, with some missing. The sample contains roughly 260,000 clones, around 87% of which appear only once. Sample: PBMCs or T cells enriched from blood (not recorded which). Receptor source: a woman in her twenties or thirties with acute COVID-19. CDR3s leave out the opening cysteine and the closing phenylalanine or tryptophan. Each record gives: V gene, J gene, CDR3 protein.

v_gene: TRBV3-1/TRBV3-2; j_gene: TRBJ2-1; CDR3aa: ASSQVLAGVNEQF
v_gene: TRBV7-8; j_gene: TRBJ1-3; CDR3aa: ASSLQGARGNTIY
v_gene: TRBV9; j_gene: TRBJ2-3; CDR3aa: ASSVTPGQGGGSGTDTQY
v_gene: TRBV28; j_gene: TRBJ1-2; CDR3aa: ASSFQGTHGYT
v_gene: TRBV6-5; j_gene: TRBJ2-4; CDR3aa: ASRESGGIDIQY
v_gene: TRBV7-9; j_gene: TRBJ1-1; CDR3aa: ASSSQYPEWRLNTEAF
v_gene: TRBV5-1; j_gene: TRBJ2-1; CDR3aa: ASRPQAYNEQF
v_gene: TRBV28; j_gene: TRBJ2-1; CDR3aa: ASLRAGARREQF
v_gene: TRBV7-6; j_gene: TRBJ2-2; CDR3aa: ASSLERTNTGELF
v_gene: TRBV6-5; j_gene: TRBJ1-2; CDR3aa: ASNQPTGARYGYT
v_gene: TRBV18; j_gene: TRBJ2-7; CDR3aa: ASSPNVQDKPS